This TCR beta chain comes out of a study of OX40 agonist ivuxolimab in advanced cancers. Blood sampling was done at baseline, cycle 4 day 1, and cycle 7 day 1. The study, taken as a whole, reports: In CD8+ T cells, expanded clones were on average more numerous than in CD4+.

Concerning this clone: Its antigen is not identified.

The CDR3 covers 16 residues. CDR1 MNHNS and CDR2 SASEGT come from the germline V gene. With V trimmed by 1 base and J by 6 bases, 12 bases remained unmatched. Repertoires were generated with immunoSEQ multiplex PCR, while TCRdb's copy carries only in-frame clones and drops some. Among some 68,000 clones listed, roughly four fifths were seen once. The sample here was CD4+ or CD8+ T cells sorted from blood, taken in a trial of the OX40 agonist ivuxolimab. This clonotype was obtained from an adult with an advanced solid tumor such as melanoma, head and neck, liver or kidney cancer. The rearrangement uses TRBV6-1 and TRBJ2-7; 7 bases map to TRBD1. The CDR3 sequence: CASSEVGTVARFEQYF. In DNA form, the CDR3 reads TGTGCCAGCAGTGAAGTGGGGACAGTGGCGCGCTTCGAGCAGTACTTC.